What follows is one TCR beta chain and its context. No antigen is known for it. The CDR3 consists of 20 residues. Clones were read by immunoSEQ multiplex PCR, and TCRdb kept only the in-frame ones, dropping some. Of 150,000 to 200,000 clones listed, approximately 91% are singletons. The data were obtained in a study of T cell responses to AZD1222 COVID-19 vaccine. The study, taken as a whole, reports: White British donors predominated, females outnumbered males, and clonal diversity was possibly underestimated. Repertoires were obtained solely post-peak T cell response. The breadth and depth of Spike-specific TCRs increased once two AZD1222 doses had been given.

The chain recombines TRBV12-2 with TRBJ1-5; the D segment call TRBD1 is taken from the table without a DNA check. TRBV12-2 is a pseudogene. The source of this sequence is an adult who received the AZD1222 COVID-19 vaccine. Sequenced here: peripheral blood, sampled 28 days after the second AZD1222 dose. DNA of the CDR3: TGTGCAAGTCGCCCTACGTACGGGACAGGGATCAACAATAGCAATCAGCCCCAGCATTTT. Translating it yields CASRPTYGTGINNSNQPQHF.